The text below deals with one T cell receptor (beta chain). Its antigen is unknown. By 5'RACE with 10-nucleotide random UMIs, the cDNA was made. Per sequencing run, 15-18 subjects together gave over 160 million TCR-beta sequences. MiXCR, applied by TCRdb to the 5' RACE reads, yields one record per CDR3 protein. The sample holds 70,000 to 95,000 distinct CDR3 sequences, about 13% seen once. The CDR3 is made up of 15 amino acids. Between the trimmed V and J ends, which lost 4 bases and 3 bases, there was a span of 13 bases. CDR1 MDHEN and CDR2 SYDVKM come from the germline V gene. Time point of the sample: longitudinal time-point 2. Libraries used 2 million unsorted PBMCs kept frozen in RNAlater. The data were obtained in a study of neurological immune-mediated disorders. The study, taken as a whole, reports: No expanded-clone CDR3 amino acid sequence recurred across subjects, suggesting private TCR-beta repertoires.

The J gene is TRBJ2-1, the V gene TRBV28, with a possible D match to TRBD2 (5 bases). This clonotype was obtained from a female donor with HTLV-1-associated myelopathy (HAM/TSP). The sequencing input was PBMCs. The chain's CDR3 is CASSYPGGGYNEQFF. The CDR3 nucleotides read TGTGCCAGCAGTTACCCCGGAGGAGGCTACAATGAGCAGTTCTTC.